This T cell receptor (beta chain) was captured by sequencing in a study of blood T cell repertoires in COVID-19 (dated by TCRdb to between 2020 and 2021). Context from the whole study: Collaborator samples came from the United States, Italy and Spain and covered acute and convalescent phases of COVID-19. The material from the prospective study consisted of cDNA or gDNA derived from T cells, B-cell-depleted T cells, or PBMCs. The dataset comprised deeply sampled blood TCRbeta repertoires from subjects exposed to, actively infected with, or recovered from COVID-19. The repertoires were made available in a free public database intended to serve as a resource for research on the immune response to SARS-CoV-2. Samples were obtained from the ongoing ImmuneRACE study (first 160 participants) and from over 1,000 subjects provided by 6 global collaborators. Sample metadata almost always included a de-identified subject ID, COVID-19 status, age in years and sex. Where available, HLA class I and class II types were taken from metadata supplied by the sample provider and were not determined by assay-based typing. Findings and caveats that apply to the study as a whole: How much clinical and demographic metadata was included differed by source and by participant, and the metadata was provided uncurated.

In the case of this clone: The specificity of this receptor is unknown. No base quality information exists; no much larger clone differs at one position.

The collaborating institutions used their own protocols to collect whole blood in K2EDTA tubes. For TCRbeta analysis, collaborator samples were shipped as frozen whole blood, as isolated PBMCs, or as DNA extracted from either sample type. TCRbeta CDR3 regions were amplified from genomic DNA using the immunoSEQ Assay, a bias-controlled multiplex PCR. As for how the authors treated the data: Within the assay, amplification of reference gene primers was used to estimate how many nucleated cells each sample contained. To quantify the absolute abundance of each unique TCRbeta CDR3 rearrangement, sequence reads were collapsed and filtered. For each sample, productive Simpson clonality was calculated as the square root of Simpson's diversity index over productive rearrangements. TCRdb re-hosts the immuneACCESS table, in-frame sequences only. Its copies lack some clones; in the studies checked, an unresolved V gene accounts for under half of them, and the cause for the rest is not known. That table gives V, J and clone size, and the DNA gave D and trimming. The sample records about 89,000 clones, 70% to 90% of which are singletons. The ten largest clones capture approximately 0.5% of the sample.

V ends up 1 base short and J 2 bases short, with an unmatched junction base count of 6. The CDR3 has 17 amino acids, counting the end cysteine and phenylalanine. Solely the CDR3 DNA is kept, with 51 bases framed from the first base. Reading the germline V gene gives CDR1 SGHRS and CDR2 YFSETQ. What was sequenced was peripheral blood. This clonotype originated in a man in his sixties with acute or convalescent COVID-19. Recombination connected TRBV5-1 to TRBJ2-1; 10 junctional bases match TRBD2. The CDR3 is CASSLRLAGGAYNEQFF. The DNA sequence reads TGCGCCAGCAGCTTGCGTTTAGCGGGAGGCGCCTACAATGAGCAGTTCTTC.